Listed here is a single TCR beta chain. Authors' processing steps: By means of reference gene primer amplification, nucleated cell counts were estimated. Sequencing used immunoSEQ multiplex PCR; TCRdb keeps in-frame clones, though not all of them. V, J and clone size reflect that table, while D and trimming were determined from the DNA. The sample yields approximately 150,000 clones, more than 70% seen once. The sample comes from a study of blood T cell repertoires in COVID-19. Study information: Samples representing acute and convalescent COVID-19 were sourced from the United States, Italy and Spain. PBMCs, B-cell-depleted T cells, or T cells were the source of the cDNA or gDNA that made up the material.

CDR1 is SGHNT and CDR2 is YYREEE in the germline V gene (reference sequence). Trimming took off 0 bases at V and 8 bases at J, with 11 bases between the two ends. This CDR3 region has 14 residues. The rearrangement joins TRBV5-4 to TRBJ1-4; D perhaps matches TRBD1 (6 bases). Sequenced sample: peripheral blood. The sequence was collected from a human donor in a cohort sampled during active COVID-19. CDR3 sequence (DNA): TGTGCCAGCAGCTTGGCAGGGGCTGAAGAAAAACTGTTTTTT. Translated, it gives CASSLAGAEEKLFF.